The 7 T cell receptor beta chains below come from one sample, sequenced in a study of T cell responses to AZD1222 COVID-19 vaccine. Here immunoSEQ multiplex PCR was the method, and the copy in TCRdb shows in-frame clones only, minus some. The data hold 90,000 to 130,000 clones, with around nine tenths observed a single time. The sequencing used peripheral blood, collected 28 days after the second AZD1222 dose. These receptors all stem from an adult who received the AZD1222 COVID-19 vaccine.

This chain uses TRBV3-1 (or the pseudogene TRBV3-2) with TRBJ2-5; TRBD2 is a possible D gene (7 bases). Trimming shortened V by 1 base and J by 6 bases, and 15 bases separated the two germline ends. The CDR3 sequence is 15 residues long. The germline gives CDR1 LGHDT, CDR2 YNNKEL (reference sequence). Written as DNA, the CDR3 is TGTGCCAGCAGCCAAGCTTATGGGGGGGCGAAGACCCAGTACTTC. Protein: CASSQAYGGAKTQYF.

The chain combines TRBV30 with TRBJ1-2; D unresolved. CDR3 length: 13 amino acids. Germline loops: CDR1 GTSNPN, CDR2 SVGIG (reference sequence). V dropped 7 bases and J dropped 4 bases, with 16 bases sitting between them. CDR3 loop: CASSPPGSYGYTF. DNA for the CDR3: TGTGCCTCGAGCCCGCCGGGGAGCTATGGCTACACCTTC.

This chain joins TRBV10-3 and TRBJ2-2; 10 bases align to TRBD1. Germline assignment: CDR1 ENHRY and CDR2 SYGVKD. After removal of 8 bases from V and 1 base from J, the junction contained 1 base not matched to a gene. The CDR3 loop spans 14 amino acids. The CDR3 loop is CAIGTGVNTGELFF. For the CDR3, the DNA is TGTGCCATCGGGACAGGGGTGAACACCGGGGAGCTGTTTTTT.

This clone occurred once. The chain uses TRBV7-9 and TRBJ2-5; tentatively, D is TRBD1 or TRBD2 (5 bases each). CDR1 and CDR2 (germline): SEHNR, FQNEAQ (reference sequence). The V end was cut by 1 base, the J end by 3 bases, with 6 bases between. The CDR3 is made up of 13 amino acids. CDR3 sequence reads: CASSLGGEETQYF. As DNA, the CDR3 is TGTGCCAGCAGCTTAGGAGGGGAAGAGACCCAGTACTTC.

The chain combines TRBV6-2 or TRBV6-3 with TRBJ1-3, with TRBD1 identical over 8 bases. The CDR3 runs to 14 residues. Unmatched junction bases numbered 9, after V lost 6 bases and J lost 8 bases. CDR1 and CDR2 from the germline V gene are MNHEY and SVGEGT. CDR3 sequence: CASSPDRGWDTIYF. CDR3 DNA sequence: TGTGCCAGCAGCCCAGACAGGGGATGGGACACCATATATTTT.

The V call is TRBV19, the J call TRBJ1-2; D is uncertain. Germline-derived CDR1 and CDR2 are LNHDA and SQIVND (reference sequence). The V end lost 1 base, the J end lost 5 bases, and 8 bases lay between the germline ends. The CDR3 contains 13 residues. For the CDR3, the DNA is TGTGCCAGTAGTATAGGATCTTCGTATGGCTACACCTTC. Translating gives CASSIGSSYGYTF.

The rearrangement links TRBV19 to TRBJ2-5, with TRBD2 matching 10 bases. The CDR3 sequence is 15 residues long. V shed 3 bases, J shed 5 bases, and the junction held 6 bases outside the gene matches. Germline V lookup: CDR1 LNHDA, CDR2 SQIVND (reference sequence). CDR3 region: CASSISSGGYETQYF. The CDR3 region has the DNA TGTGCCAGTAGTATTAGTAGCGGGGGGTATGAGACCCAGTACTTC. Variable domain in full (rest from reference TRBV19 and TRBJ2-5): DGGITQSPKYLFRKEGQNVTLSCEQNLNHDAMYWYRQDPGQGLRLIYYSQIVNDFQKGDIAEGYSVSREKKESFPLTVTSAQKNPTAFYLCASSISSGGYETQYFGPGTRLLVL.